These T cell receptor beta chains were read from a single sample in a study of shared clonotypes between healthy human individuals. Produced via immunoSEQ multiplex PCR; TCRdb's table is partial and in-frame only. The sample includes millions of clones, more than 85% seen only once; the top ten take over 1.5%. The sequenced material came from naive CD8+ T cells from PBMCs. The receptors stem from a man between 18 and 29 years old in good health. Some clones in this sample may be carry-over from other donors' samples. The CDR3 runs from the conserved cysteine through the conserved F or W. The D gene is left open where the match is weak. Clone size is not always given. Where it is, it says once, few, many or a class for expanded clones.

>TRBV7-9|TRBD1|TRBJ1-4|.
CASSLRGREEKLFF
TGTGCCAGCAGCTTAAGGGGGCGAGAAGAAAAACTGTTTTTT
>TRBV9|.|TRBJ2-7|.
CASSVGRADYEQYF
TGTGCCAGCAGCGTCGGCAGGGCTGATTACGAGCAGTACTTC
>TRBV7-2|.|TRBJ2-3|.
CASSGGGRFRTDTQYF
TGTGCCAGCAGCGGAGGGGGCCGGTTCCGCACAGATACGCAGTATTTT
>TRBV10-1|.|TRBJ1-4|.
CASSEGGTNEKLFF
TGCGCCAGCAGTGAGGGGGGAACTAATGAAAAACTGTTTTTT
>TRBV7-2|TRBD2|TRBJ2-7|.
CASSILEAGERAYEQYF
TGTGCCAGCAGCATACTTGAAGCGGGAGAGAGGGCCTACGAGCAGTACTTC
>TRBV13|.|TRBJ2-1|.
CASSLASRHEQFF
TGTGCCAGCAGCTTAGCCAGTCGCCATGAGCAGTTCTTC
>TRBV27|.|TRBJ2-7|.
CASSWGLSYEQYF
TGTGCCAGCAGCTGGGGCCTCTCCTACGAGCAGTACTTC
>TRBV9|.|TRBJ2-4|once
CASSVVSGTFLHF
TGTGCCAGCAGCGTAGTTTCCGGGACATTCTTACACTTC
>TRBV12-5|.|TRBJ2-5|.
CASGLAPAEETQYF
TGTGCTAGTGGTTTGGCCCCGGCGGAGGAGACCCAGTACTTC
>TRBV11-2|.|TRBJ1-4|few
CASSSWTETNEKLFF
TGTGCCAGCAGCTCCTGGACCGAAACGAATGAAAAACTGTTTTTT
>TRBV9|.|TRBJ2-3|once
CASSGEWGAHTQYF
TGTGCCAGCAGCGGGGAGTGGGGGGCCCATACGCAGTATTTT
>TRBV4-1|TRBD2|TRBJ2-1|.
CASSLGTSGSNEQFF
TGCGCCAGCAGCCTAGGGACTAGCGGGAGCAATGAGCAGTTCTTC
>TRBV6-5|.|TRBJ2-1|.
CASSPWGAEQFF
TGTGCCAGCAGCCCATGGGGGGCTGAGCAGTTCTTC
>TRBV5-5|.|TRBJ2-3|.
CASPPGVGASDTQYF
TGTGCCAGCCCGCCGGGGGTTGGGGCCTCAGATACGCAGTATTTT
>TRBV28|TRBD1|TRBJ2-7|.
CASRIPGQGYEQYF
TGTGCCAGCAGGATACCGGGACAGGGCTACGAGCAGTACTTC
>TRBV28|TRBD1|TRBJ2-4|.
CASQGQENIQYF
TGTGCCAGCCAGGGACAGGAAAACATTCAGTACTTC
>TRBV7-7|.|TRBJ2-1|.
CASSTTSRGEQFF
TGTGCCAGCAGCACGACATCTAGGGGTGAGCAGTTCTTC
>TRBV6-1|.|TRBJ1-3|.
CASSDPQTGARNTIYF
TGTGCCAGCAGTGACCCGCAAACCGGGGCCCGAAACACCATATATTTT
>TRBV29-1|TRBD2|TRBJ2-1|.
CSVRKTSVTYNEQFF
TGCAGCGTTCGTAAAACTAGCGTAACCTACAATGAGCAGTTCTTC
>TRBV27|TRBD1|TRBJ2-7|.
CASSSEYRGSYEQYF
TGTGCCAGCAGTTCTGAATACAGGGGGTCCTACGAGCAGTACTTC
>TRBV5-6|TRBD1|TRBJ2-5|.
CASSRDRGQGKTQYF
TGTGCCAGCAGCCGGGATAGGGGGCAGGGGAAGACCCAGTACTTC
>TRBV14|.|TRBJ2-5|.
CASSRFRDPEETQYF
TGTGCCAGCAGCCGCTTCCGGGACCCTGAAGAGACCCAGTACTTC
>TRBV4-1|TRBD2|TRBJ2-2|.
CASSQEGEGGTGELFF
TGCGCCAGCAGCCAAGAGGGGGAGGGCGGCACCGGGGAGCTGTTTTTT
>TRBV29-1|.|TRBJ2-1|.
CSALGRTDTDEQFF
TGCAGCGCCCTAGGAAGGACCGACACCGATGAGCAGTTCTTC
>TRBV5-6|TRBD2|TRBJ2-7|.
CASSGSTSGSTRYEQYF
TGTGCCAGCAGCGGGTCGACTAGCGGGAGCACTAGGTACGAGCAGTACTTC
>TRBV19|TRBD1|TRBJ2-1|once
CASSSDRLTYNEQFF
TGTGCCAGTAGTTCGGACAGGCTTACCTACAATGAGCAGTTCTTC
>TRBV15|.|TRBJ2-3|.
CATSRDYPKYTDTQYF
TGTGCCACCAGCAGAGATTACCCGAAATACACAGATACGCAGTATTTT
>TRBV28|.|TRBJ1-2|.
CASSPGSLGYTF
TGTGCCAGCAGTCCGGGATCTCTGGGCTACACCTTC
>TRBV6-5|.|TRBJ1-1|.
CASSYRSGQSEAFF
TGTGCCAGCAGTTACCGATCCGGACAGAGTGAAGCTTTCTTT
>TRBV4-1|TRBD1|TRBJ2-1|.
CASSQARTGVYNEQFF
TGCGCCAGCAGCCAAGCCAGGACAGGGGTCTACAATGAGCAGTTCTTC
>TRBV13|TRBD2|TRBJ2-6|.
CASSLLAGRPGANVLTF
TGTGCCAGCAGCCTCCTAGCGGGTCGGCCTGGGGCCAACGTCCTGACTTTC
>TRBV6-1|TRBD2|TRBJ2-3|.
CASSEEVLLAGVFSTDTQYF
TGTGCCAGCAGTGAAGAGGTTTTGCTAGCGGGAGTTTTTAGCACAGATACGCAGTATTTT
>TRBV13|.|TRBJ2-7|.
CASTQGRTTGGPSNEQYF
TGTGCCAGCACCCAAGGTCGGACTACAGGTGGGCCCAGCAACGAGCAGTACTTC
>TRBV16|TRBD1|TRBJ2-7|.
CASSLGQALAPGRYEQYF
TGTGCCAGCAGCCTGGGACAGGCTTTAGCCCCGGGAAGATACGAGCAGTACTTC
>TRBV6-1|.|TRBJ1-1|.
CAADRPLNTEAFF
TGTGCCGCAGACAGGCCGTTGAACACTGAAGCTTTCTTT
>TRBV7-9|TRBD1|TRBJ1-1|.
CASSNGQGGLTEAFF
TGTGCCAGCAGCAACGGACAGGGCGGTCTCACTGAAGCTTTCTTT
>TRBV27|.|TRBJ1-5|.
CASSPRGGPRANQPQHF
TGTGCCAGCAGTCCTCGGGGGGGACCGAGGGCCAATCAGCCCCAGCATTTT
>TRBV14|TRBD2|TRBJ2-1|.
CASSHFNAGANEQFF
TGTGCCAGCAGCCATTTCAACGCGGGAGCCAATGAGCAGTTCTTC
>TRBV19|.|TRBJ2-3|.
CASSIARDSRDTQYF
TGTGCCAGTAGTATAGCAAGGGATTCTCGAGATACGCAGTATTTT
>TRBV5-4|.|TRBJ1-3|.
CASSLATGSGNTIYF
TGTGCCAGCAGCTTGGCCACAGGGTCTGGAAACACCATATATTTT